The 8 T cell receptor beta chains below all came from one sample that was sequenced in a study of CXCR3-negative and CXCR3-positive naive CD8 T cells (dated by TCRdb to the late 2010s). Sequenced using a NextSeq 550. The Human TCR Profiling Kit (MiLaboratory) was used to prepare UMI-labeled 5' RACE TRB cDNA libraries. The reads were reprocessed in TCRdb, with one entry per CDR3 protein sequence and no accompanying DNA. The table kept for this sample lists over 70,000 distinct CDR3 sequences. Less than 0.85% of the sample belongs to the ten largest clones. These receptors have no identified antigens. Study-wide findings and limitations: TRB CDR3s from CXCR3-positive naive cells showed higher hydrophobicity (lower Kidera factor 4), lower energy, and higher strength and volume indices than CXCR3-negative naive cells.

Sequencing was carried out using naive CXCR3+ CD8+ T cells from blood. The cell subset or site label, as the study defines it: CD45RO-CCR7+CD27+CD95- naive CD8+ T cells expressing CXCR3 (TNR3+). These receptor sequences come from a human donor in good health. Some clones in this sample may be carry-over from other donors' samples.

The chain couples TRBV4-2 to TRBJ2-3; TCRdb selects TRBD1, and the lack of DNA leaves this call unchecked. Germline loops: CDR1 LGHNA, CDR2 YNFKEQ. The CDR3 is 15 amino acids. CDR3 amino acids: CASSQEDPAPNTQYF.

This sequence joins TRBV11-2 and TRBJ2-1. The CDR3 loop spans 16 amino acids. Germline V gene data show CDR1 as SGHAT and CDR2 as FQNNGV. The CDR3 loop is CASSLVTVGSNNEQFF.

V is TRBV20-1 and J is TRBJ2-7. Germline V gene lookup returns CDR1 DFQATT and CDR2 SNEGSKA (reference sequence). This CDR3 is 13 amino acids long. The CDR3 region is CSAQQGASYEQYF.

The rearrangement joins TRBV27 to TRBJ2-5. The V gene's germline CDR1 is MNHEY and CDR2 SMNVEV (reference sequence). The CDR3 totals 13 residues. CDR3 loop: CASSLLLSETQYF.

This chain links TRBV4-3 with TRBJ2-1; TCRdb's assignment of TRBD1 cannot be checked, as there is no DNA. This CDR3 has 13 amino acids. Germline values: CDR1 LGHNA, CDR2 YSLEER. CDR3: CASSQTRGPEQFF.

The chain recombines TRBV15 with TRBJ1-1. The germline V gene encodes CDR1 LNHNV and CDR2 YYDKDF (reference sequence). The CDR3 has 15 amino acids. The CDR3: CATSRDTQMNTEAFF.

This chain connects TRBV6-4 to TRBJ2-2; TCRdb designates TRBD1, a call that cannot be tested without DNA. Germline lookup yields CDR1 MRHNA and CDR2 SNTAGT. The CDR3 loop spans 15 amino acids. CDR3 protein: CASSDSNGGAGELFF.

This chain links TRBV6-1 with TRBJ1-5. CDR1 is MNHNS and CDR2 is SASEGT in the germline V gene. The CDR3 length is 15 residues. CDR3 amino acids: CASSDYSYSNQLQHF.